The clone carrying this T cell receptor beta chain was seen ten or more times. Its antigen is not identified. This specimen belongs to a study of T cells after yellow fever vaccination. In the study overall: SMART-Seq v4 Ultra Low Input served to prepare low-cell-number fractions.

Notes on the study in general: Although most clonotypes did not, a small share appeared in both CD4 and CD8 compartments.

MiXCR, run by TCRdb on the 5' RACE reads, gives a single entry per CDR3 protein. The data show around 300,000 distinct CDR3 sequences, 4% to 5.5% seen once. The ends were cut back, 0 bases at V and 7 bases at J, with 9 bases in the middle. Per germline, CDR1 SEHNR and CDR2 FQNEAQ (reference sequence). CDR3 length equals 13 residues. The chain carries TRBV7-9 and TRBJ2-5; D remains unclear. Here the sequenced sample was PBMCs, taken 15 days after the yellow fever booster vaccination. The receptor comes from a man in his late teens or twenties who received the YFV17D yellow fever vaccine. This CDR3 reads CASSLAPFWTQYF. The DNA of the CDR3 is TGTGCCAGCAGCTTAGCCCCATTCTGGACCCAGTACTTC.